This passage covers 20 T cell receptor beta chains from one sample sequenced in a study of shared clonotypes between healthy human individuals. Assay: immunoSEQ multiplex PCR; the TCRdb copy retains only in-frame clones and omits some. The repertoire has 1.5 million to 2.5 million clones, about 95% of them found once; the top ten carry 0.95% to 1.5%. CD45RO negativity and positive selection for CCR7 defined naive CD8 cells, a population that excluded terminally differentiated effector memory CD45RA+ cells. The sequenced material came from naive CD8+ T cells sorted from blood. Receptors originate from a man between 18 and 29 years old in good health.

This rearrangement joins TRBV15 to TRBJ2-7; 7 bases match TRBD1. CDR3 size: 13 residues. J lost 6 bases, V lost 5 bases, and 7 bases had no gene match. Germline assignment: CDR1 LNHNV and CDR2 YYDKDF (reference sequence). The CDR3 loop is CATSETGIGEQYF. The CDR3 nucleotides read TGTGCCACCAGCGAGACAGGGATTGGCGAGCAGTACTTC.

The chain combines TRBV21-1 with TRBJ2-3; the D call TRBD2 from the table was never checked on the DNA. TRBV21-1 is noted as a pseudogene. The CDR3 runs 19 residues. CDR3 nucleotides: TGTGCCAGCAGCAAGGCTAGCGGGAGCCCCAGTCTGAGCACAGATACGCAGTATTTT. The encoded protein is CASSKASGSPSLSTDTQYF.

The DNA for the CDR3 is TGTGCCAGCAGCTTCCGACAGGGGACCGATCCAGAGACCCAGTACTTC. It is translated as CASSFRQGTDPETQYF. The J gene is TRBJ2-5, the V gene TRBV13; 8 nucleotides align to TRBD1. The CDR3 covers 16 residues. J lost 4 bases, V lost 3 bases, and 10 bases had no gene match. Germline V CDR1 and CDR2: PRHDT, FYEKMQ (reference sequence).

The genes are TRBV25-1 and TRBJ1-4; D possibly corresponds to TRBD1 (5 bases). The germline V gene encodes CDR1 MGHDK and CDR2 SYGVNS. The ends were cut back, 5 bases at V and 8 bases at J, with 12 bases in the middle. CDR3 length: 13 residues. This chain's CDR3 is CASSPRASEKLFF. CDR3 coding DNA: TGTGCCAGCAGTCCCAGGGCGAGCGAAAAACTGTTTTTT.

CDR3 sequence: CASSESTGYSGELFF. CDR3 nucleotides: TGCGCCAGCAGTGAGTCGACAGGGTATAGCGGGGAGCTGTTTTTT. This chain links TRBV10-2 with TRBJ2-2; 7 nucleotides line up with TRBD1. Unmatched junction bases numbered 5, after V lost 0 bases and J lost 7 bases. There are 15 residues in the CDR3. Germline CDR1 and CDR2: WSHSY and SAAADI.

The chain employs TRBV6-1 and TRBJ2-7; D may be TRBD1 or TRBD2 (5 bases each). This CDR3 region has 16 residues. The germline V and J ends were trimmed by 0 bases and 2 bases, with 14 bases remaining between them. The germline V gene has CDR1 MNHNS and CDR2 SASEGT. The CDR3: CASSEAQGVPAYEQYF. The CDR3 DNA follows: TGTGCCAGCAGTGAAGCGCAGGGAGTTCCTGCCTACGAGCAGTACTTC.

The chain combines TRBV28 with TRBJ2-2, with D possibly TRBD2 on 6 matching bases. V was shortened by 3 bases and J by 14 bases, with 16 bases between the two germline ends. From germline, CDR1 is MDHEN and CDR2 SYDVKM. The CDR3 length is 13 residues. In DNA form, the CDR3 reads TGTGCCAGCAGTTTCACTGGCACCGGGGGTCTGTTTTTT. It yields the protein CASSFTGTGGLFF. The complete variable domain, with remaining parts taken from reference TRBV28 and TRBJ2-2, reads DVKVTQSSRYLVKRTGEKVFLECVQDMDHENMFWYRQDPGLGLRLIYFSYDVKMKEKGDIPEGYSVSREKKERFSLILESASTNQTSMYLCASSFTGTGGLFFGEGSRLTVL.

The chain carries TRBV5-6 and TRBJ2-5; the match to TRBD2 covers 10 bases. The V gene's germline CDR1 is SGHDT and CDR2 YYEEEE. The CDR3 spans 17 residues. The V gene end was trimmed by 1 base and the J gene end by 7 bases; junction bases not matched to a gene: 13. CDR3 amino acids: CASSLSAGGSESRTQYF. The CDR3 DNA reads as TGTGCCAGCAGCTTGTCAGCGGGGGGGTCGGAGAGTAGGACCCAGTACTTC.

The rearrangement joins TRBV30 to TRBJ2-3; tentative D call: TRBD2 (5 bases). Trimming pared 5 bases from V and 6 bases from J, leaving 15 bases between. Germline values: CDR1 GTSNPN, CDR2 SVGIG (reference sequence). This CDR3 has 13 residues. For the CDR3, the DNA is TGTGCCTGGCAACATCGGGAAGTGGATACGCAGTATTTT. Encoded protein: CAWQHREVDTQYF.

This sequence joins TRBV6-1 and TRBJ2-7; D gene ambiguous. Per germline, CDR1 MNHNS and CDR2 SASEGT. There are 14 residues in the CDR3. Trimming cost V 8 bases and J 4 bases, with 18 bases left between them. The CDR3 DNA is TGTGCCAGCGCTCAGTTCACATCCTATTACGAGCAGTACTTC. Encoded protein: CASAQFTSYYEQYF.

The chain recombines TRBV6-5 with TRBJ2-3, with 8 bases matching TRBD2. In germline, CDR1 is MNHEY, CDR2 SVGAGI. With 5 bases clipped from V and 5 bases from J, the junction kept 9 bases outside the gene matches. The CDR3 is made up of 15 amino acids. This CDR3 reads CASSQLAERRDTQYF. CDR3 bases: TGTGCCAGCAGTCAACTAGCGGAGAGGAGAGATACGCAGTATTTT.

This chain uses TRBV9 with TRBJ1-1; no clear D. The CDR3 totals 13 residues. V was shortened by 5 bases and J by 4 bases, with 12 bases between the two germline ends. Germline CDR1 is SGDLS and CDR2 is YYNGEE. The CDR3 region has the DNA TGTGCCAGCAGTCTCTGGGAGGGCACTGAAGCTTTCTTT. Translated: CASSLWEGTEAFF.

V gene TRBV7-9 combines with J gene TRBJ2-5; D might be TRBD2 (5 bases). CDR1 and CDR2 (germline): SEHNR, FQNEAQ (reference sequence). Trimming took off 5 bases at V and 1 base at J, with 11 bases between the two ends. The CDR3 length is 14 residues. CDR3 region: CASSITGVQETQYF. CDR3 nucleotide sequence: TGTGCCAGCAGCATCACCGGGGTCCAAGAGACCCAGTACTTC.

The chain carries TRBV30 and TRBJ1-5; D unresolved. The germline V gene encodes CDR1 GTSNPN and CDR2 SVGIG (reference sequence). V lost 2 bases to trimming and J lost 2 bases, with 10 bases between them. This CDR3 has 14 residues. The CDR3 loop is CAWSQDGRNQPQHF. The CDR3 DNA reads as TGTGCCTGGAGTCAAGACGGACGCAATCAGCCCCAGCATTTT.

The J gene is TRBJ2-7, the V gene TRBV10-3; D perhaps matches TRBD2 (6 bases). V lost 6 bases to trimming and J lost 0 bases, with 18 bases between them. Per the germline V gene, CDR1 is ENHRY and CDR2 is SYGVKD. The CDR3 extends over 16 amino acids. CDR3 DNA: TGTGCCATCAGCGACCCCTGGCGGGAAATCTCCTACGAGCAGTACTTC. Amino acids: CAISDPWREISYEQYF.

The chain carries TRBV6-1 and TRBJ2-1; 14 bases fit TRBD2. The CDR3 consists of 17 residues. The germline CDR1 and CDR2 sequences are MNHNS and SASEGT. The trim removed 3 bases at V and 3 bases at J, leaving 4 bases unmatched. The CDR3 region is CASSEGLAGALYNEQFF. The CDR3, as DNA: TGTGCCAGCAGTGAGGGACTAGCGGGGGCCCTCTACAATGAGCAGTTCTTC.

The genes are TRBV19 and TRBJ1-2; 8 nucleotides agree with TRBD1. CDR1 LNHDA and CDR2 SQIVND come from the germline V gene (reference sequence). J was trimmed by 4 bases and V by 5 bases; bases with no gene match: 6. This CDR3 comprises 14 residues. The CDR3 protein is CASSPPGQAYGYTF. CDR3 bases: TGTGCCAGTAGTCCACCGGGACAGGCCTATGGCTACACCTTC.

The chain has TRBV7-2 and TRBJ2-7; 7 nucleotides line up with TRBD2. The junction had 15 bases not matched to a gene; V was cut back by 7 bases and J by 3 bases. The CDR3 is 16 amino acids. Germline assignment: CDR1 SGHTA and CDR2 FQGNSA. CDR3 amino acids: CASMPSFGEGSYEQYF. In DNA form, the CDR3 reads TGTGCCAGCATGCCTTCGTTTGGGGAGGGCAGCTACGAGCAGTACTTC.

V usage is TRBV15 and J usage is TRBJ2-1; D is possibly TRBD2 (5 bases). The CDR3 is 15 residues long. Germline lookup yields CDR1 LNHNV and CDR2 YYDKDF (reference sequence). The V end lost 0 bases, the J end lost 6 bases, and 12 bases lay between the germline ends. In DNA, the CDR3 is TGTGCCACCAGCAGAGATCGGGGTCCCGCCAATGAGCAGTTCTTC. It is translated as CATSRDRGPANEQFF.

V usage is TRBV4-1 and J usage is TRBJ2-1, with D tentatively TRBD2 (6 bases). With 1 base removed from V and 6 bases from J, the gap between germline ends came to 10 bases. Germline CDR1 is MGHRA and CDR2 is YSYEKL. This CDR3 is 14 amino acids long. The CDR3 nucleotides are TGCGCCAGCAGCCAAGTAGGGGACTTCAATGAGCAGTTCTTC. It specifies CASSQVGDFNEQFF.